This T cell receptor beta chain was sequenced in a study of control samples from healthy donors and cancer patients. This CDR3 spans 15 amino acids. Trimming cost V 6 bases and J 7 bases, with 18 bases left between them. The germline gives CDR1 SGHTA, CDR2 FQGTGA. Sequencing was performed with immunoSEQ multiplex PCR; in TCRdb, only in-frame clones are kept and a portion is missing. This sample carries some 94,000 clones, around 86% of them seen once, and the ten largest clones take around 1.3%. The sequenced sample consisted of blood. The receptor's source is a woman aged 45-65 years in good health. This chain connects TRBV7-3 to TRBJ2-2, with unresolved D. The CDR3 loop reads CASRPGLPSHGELFF. CDR3 nucleotides: TGTGCCAGCAGGCCGGGCCTCCCTTCCCACGGGGAGCTGTTTTTT.